This passage covers 18 T cell receptor beta chains from one sample sequenced in a study of T-cell memory formation after mild COVID-19. TCRdb independently ran MiXCR on the 5' RACE reads; one entry per CDR3 protein. The table has around 150,000 distinct CDR3 sequences, roughly 11% seen once. The material sequenced was PBMCs or a T cell subset sorted from them (not recorded which). These TCRs come from a man younger than 35 who had mild COVID-19 (a few samples of this study predate the infection). Cell type and time point are not known.

The chain links TRBV19 to TRBJ1-2, with D hard to call. The ends were cut back, 5 bases at V and 1 base at J, with 5 bases in the middle. The CDR3 covers 12 residues. CDR1 LNHDA and CDR2 SQIVND come from the germline V gene (reference sequence). The CDR3 nucleotides are TGTGCCAGTAGTGCCAATAACTATGGCTACACCTTC. Its protein is CASSANNYGYTF. Looking up the rest from reference TRBV19 and TRBJ1-2 gives the full variable domain: DGGITQSPKYLFRKEGQNVTLSCEQNLNHDAMYWYRQDPGQGLRLIYYSQIVNDFQKGDIAEGYSVSREKKESFPLTVTSAQKNPTAFYLCASSANNYGYTFGSGTRLTVV.

J is TRBJ2-3 and V is TRBV4-3; TRBD1 matches at 7 bases. Unmatched junction bases numbered 9, after V lost 4 bases and J lost 2 bases. Looked up from germline, CDR1 is LGHNA and CDR2 is YSLEER. The CDR3 runs 16 residues. The CDR3 reads CASSPGTERSTDTQYF. CDR3 sequence (DNA): TGCGCCAGCAGCCCTGGGACAGAGCGTTCCACAGATACGCAGTATTTT.

The gene calls are TRBV19 and TRBJ2-1, with D possibly being TRBD2 (5 bases). The CDR3 loop spans 14 amino acids. Germline V gene data show CDR1 as LNHDA and CDR2 as SQIVND (reference sequence). V was pared by 3 bases and J by 10 bases, with 16 bases between. CDR3 DNA sequence: TGTGCCAGTAGTATGCGTCAGCGAGGAGGAGAGCAGTTCTTC. Translation gives CASSMRQRGGEQFF.

This clonotype was counted only a few times. V and J are TRBV7-8 and TRBJ1-5; D remains unclear. This CDR3 spans 12 amino acids. From germline, CDR1 is SGHVS and CDR2 FQNEAQ. The germline V and J ends were trimmed by 2 bases and 7 bases, with 6 bases remaining between them. Written as DNA, the CDR3 is TGTGCCAGCAGCTTACAAACCCAGCCCCAGCATTTT. Amino acids: CASSLQTQPQHF.

This clonotype was seen many times. This chain joins TRBV10-3 and TRBJ2-5, with 10 bases matching TRBD1. V shed 4 bases and J 2 bases; nucleotides not matched to a gene: 4. Germline CDR1 is ENHRY and CDR2 is SYGVKD. The CDR3 has 15 residues. CDR3 in DNA: TGTGCCATCAGTGGGGCGGACAGGGGGCAAGAGACCCAGTACTTC. Amino acids: CAISGADRGQETQYF.

This clonotype has more than one count but fewer than ten. V is TRBV10-3 and J is TRBJ2-7; unclear D gene. The germline gives CDR1 ENHRY, CDR2 SYGVKD. The CDR3 consists of 9 residues. Trimming stripped 11 bases from V and 5 bases from J, with 7 bases between. The CDR3 loop reads CALDNEQYV. CDR3 DNA sequence: TGTGCCCTAGACAACGAGCAGTACGTC.

The chain recombines TRBV18 with TRBJ2-5; no clear D gene. The CDR3 length is 15 residues. The V gene lost 5 bases and the J gene lost 0 bases, with 13 bases spanning the gap. Germline V gives CDR1 KGHSH, CDR2 LQKENI. Written as DNA, the CDR3 is TGTGCCAGCTCAACCCCGGCACAGTACCAAGAGACCCAGTACTTC. Translating gives CASSTPAQYQETQYF.

As for this clonotype: The limits of the CDR3 on the DNA are not certain, so only TCRdb's listed CDR3 is given. The rearrangement joins TRBV5-1 to TRBJ2-2; the table names TRBD1, a call not compared with the DNA. Germline CDR1 and CDR2: SGHRS and YFSETQ. The CDR3 sequence runs 16 residues, both termini included. CDR3 amino acids: CARVPRAVRTPGSCFF.

The gene calls are TRBV4-3 and TRBJ2-7; tentatively, D is TRBD1 or TRBD2 (5 bases each). Germline V gene data show CDR1 as LGHNA and CDR2 as YSLEER. This CDR3 has 14 residues. The V gene lost 3 bases and the J gene lost 0 bases, with 9 bases spanning the gap. In DNA, the CDR3 is TGCGCCAGCAGCCAGGGACCGAACTCCTACGAGCAGTACTTC. It codes for CASSQGPNSYEQYF.

This clonotype was counted between two and nine times. In DNA form, the CDR3 reads TGTGCCAGCAGCTTAAGACTAGCGGGGATTCTAGATGAGCAGTTCTTC. It yields the protein CASSLRLAGILDEQFF. The V call is TRBV7-6, the J call TRBJ2-1; 11 positions agree with TRBD2. With 2 bases clipped from V and 8 bases from J, the junction kept 8 bases outside the gene matches. Germline-derived CDR1 and CDR2 are SGHVS and FNYEAQ. The CDR3 extends over 16 amino acids. Combining the CDR3 with reference TRBV7-6 and TRBJ2-1 gives the whole variable domain GAGVSQSPRYKVTKRGQDVALRCDPISGHVSLYWYRQALGQGPEFLTYFNYEAQQDKSGLPNDRFSAERPEGSISTLTIQRTEQRDSAMYRCASSLRLAGILDEQFFGPGTRLTVL.

The genes are TRBV5-1 and TRBJ2-1, with D maybe TRBD1 (5 bases). The CDR3 runs to 15 residues. CDR1 SGHRS and CDR2 YFSETQ come from the germline V gene. V shed 0 bases and J shed 6 bases, with 13 bases lying between them. CDR3 coding DNA: TGCGCCAGCAGCTTGGAAATGCCCAGGGTCAATGAGCAGTTCTTC. It codes for CASSLEMPRVNEQFF.

A few counts support this clonotype. The conserved phenylalanine or tryptophan is not found at the CDR3 terminus, so this likely reflects a read error. Because the CDR3's place on the DNA is in doubt, the DNA is left out and the CDR3 is given as listed by TCRdb. The chain links TRBV12-3 or TRBV12-4 to TRBJ1-1. The CDR3 is 13 amino acids long, termini counted. CDR3 sequence reads: CASSRSIRGGSRM.

This clonotype has at least ten counts. The rearrangement uses TRBV7-2 and TRBJ1-5; TRBD1 matches 7 bases. V trimming: 5 bases; J trimming: 1 base; junction bases outside the gene matches: 2. Germline V lookup: CDR1 SGHTA, CDR2 FQGNSA. This CDR3 spans 14 amino acids. The CDR3 nucleotides read TGTGCCAGCAGCCCAGGGGGGAGCAATCAGCCCCAGCATTTT. It codes for CASSPGGSNQPQHF.

This sequence joins TRBV5-6 and TRBJ1-5; D call uncertain. V dropped 0 bases and J dropped 4 bases, with 11 bases sitting between them. Germline lookup yields CDR1 SGHDT and CDR2 YYEEEE. CDR3 length: 15 residues. CDR3 region: CASSLAGRGNQPQHF. The CDR3 DNA is TGTGCCAGCAGCTTGGCCGGGAGAGGGAATCAGCCCCAGCATTTT.

This clonotype was detected ten times or more. CDR3 nucleotide sequence: TGTGCCAGCAGCCAAGATCGAGGGGTCGAGCAGTACTTC. Translation gives CASSQDRGVEQYF. This chain joins TRBV3-1 and TRBJ2-7; D possibly matches TRBD1 or TRBD2 (5 bases each). Trimming shortened V by 0 bases and J by 6 bases, and 9 bases separated the two germline ends. The CDR3 covers 13 residues. Germline V CDR1 and CDR2: LGHDT, YNNKEL (reference sequence).

V usage is TRBV7-8 and J usage is TRBJ1-3, with unresolved D. Per the germline V gene, CDR1 is SGHVS and CDR2 is FQNEAQ. This CDR3 has 12 amino acids. Trimming removed 1 base from V and 9 bases from J, with 7 bases in between. This CDR3 reads CASSLDRATIYF. The CDR3 nucleotides are TGTGCCAGCAGCTTAGATCGCGCCACCATATATTTT.

This clonotype has just a few counts. The junction does not match germline at one end; this may be a read error. This chain joins TRBV4-3 and TRBJ2-3; tentative D call: TRBD1 (6 bases). The germline V gene has CDR1 LGHNA and CDR2 YSLEER. The CDR3 length is 14 residues. CDR3 in amino acids: CASSQGLGGDTQYF. The CDR3, as DNA: TGCGCCAGCAGTCAAGGGTTAGGGGGAGATACGCAGTATTTT.

This clonotype was seen only a few times. The V gene is TRBV5-1, the J gene TRBJ2-2, with 7 nucleotides matching TRBD2. The CDR3 contains 14 residues. V was clipped by 7 bases and J by 4 bases; unmatched bases: 7. Looked up from germline, CDR1 is SGHRS and CDR2 is YFSETQ. CDR3 coding DNA: TGCGCCAGCGGCTACCCGGGGGGCACCGGGGAGCTGTTTTTT. It encodes CASGYPGGTGELFF.